This is a list of T cell receptor beta chains from one sample in a study of OX40 agonist ivuxolimab in advanced cancers. Profiled with immunoSEQ multiplex PCR; TCRdb holds only in-frame clones, not every one. The sample holds roughly 26,000 clones, roughly 90% seen once. Sequencing used CD4+ or CD8+ T cells sorted from blood, obtained in a trial of the OX40 agonist ivuxolimab. Receptor source: an adult with an advanced solid tumor such as melanoma, head and neck, liver or kidney cancer. Each CDR3 is given with its conserved first and last residue. D genes are given only for firm matches. Rows may omit the clone size; those that give it use once, few, many or a size class.

d_call	j_call	clone_size	v_call	cdr3_nt	cdr3_aa
NA	TRBJ2-2	NA	TRBV4-1	TGCGCCAGCAGCCAAGTCTCGGGCTCCGGGGAGCTGTTTTTT	CASSQVSGSGELFF
NA	TRBJ2-7	few	TRBV5-3	TGTGCCAGAAGTACTTGGTACGAGCAGTACTTC	CARSTWYEQYF
NA	TRBJ2-2	few	TRBV6-4	TGTGCCAGCAGTGATTTGAGGACCGGGGAGCTGTTTTTT	CASSDLRTGELFF
TRBD1	TRBJ1-1	few	TRBV6-5	TGTGCCAGCAGTTACCGGACAGGGGTTGTTACTGAAGCTTTCTTT	CASSYRTGVVTEAFF
NA	TRBJ2-5	NA	TRBV27	TGTGCCAGCAGCCAAGAGACCCAGTACTTC	CASSQETQYF
NA	TRBJ1-5	NA	TRBV6-1	TGTGCCAGCAGTGAATGGATGGTTGATCAGCCCCAGCATTTT	CASSEWMVDQPQHF
NA	TRBJ2-7	once	TRBV27	TGTGCCAGCAGTTTTGGGACTTCCTACGAGCAGTACTTC	CASSFGTSYEQYF
NA	TRBJ1-2	once	TRBV4-2	TGTGCCAGCAGCGAAGAAGGGGGAAACAGCTATGGCTACACCTTC	CASSEEGGNSYGYTF
NA	TRBJ2-3	NA	TRBV5-6	TGTGCCAGCAGCCCCCCGGGCGGGGCAACAGATACGCAGTATTTT	CASSPPGGATDTQYF
NA	TRBJ2-7	NA	TRBV28	TGTGCCAGCAGTTCATACGAGGGGGGAGCCAACTACGAGCAGTACTTC	CASSSYEGGANYEQYF
NA	TRBJ2-7	once	TRBV28	TGTGCCAGCAGTTTTGGCTATCTCTACGAGCAGTACTTC	CASSFGYLYEQYF
NA	TRBJ2-5	NA	TRBV12-1	TGTGCCAGCAGCTCCGACAGGGCTCGTCTCCAAGAGACCCAGTACTTC	CASSSDRARLQETQYF
NA	TRBJ1-1	once	TRBV5-6	TGTGCCAGCAGCCTCGGTTACAGGTTCCAGAACACTGAAGCTTTCTTT	CASSLGYRFQNTEAFF
NA	TRBJ2-3	NA	TRBV4-1	TGCGCCAGCAGCCAAGTTGGGGGTACAGATACGCAGTATTTT	CASSQVGGTDTQYF
NA	TRBJ2-7	NA	TRBV23-1	TGCGCCAGCAGTCAATCACACAAATTGTGGGGGTCCCTGTACGAGCAGTACTTC	CASSQSHKLWGSLYEQYF